These T cell receptor beta chains were read from a single sample in a study of OX40 agonist ivuxolimab in advanced cancers. Repertoires were generated with immunoSEQ multiplex PCR, while TCRdb's copy carries only in-frame clones and drops some. The data hold tens of thousands of clones, with about nine tenths observed a single time. Sequencing was performed on CD4+ or CD8+ T cells sorted from blood, taken in a trial of the OX40 agonist ivuxolimab. The source is an adult with an advanced solid tumor such as melanoma, head and neck, liver or kidney cancer. CDR3s include the opening cysteine and the closing phenylalanine or tryptophan. Fields, in order: D gene, J gene, V gene, CDR3 protein, CDR3 DNA. A D gene is named only where the DNA matches it firmly.

D gene: TRBD1; J gene: TRBJ1-1; V gene: TRBV5-1; CDR3 protein: CASSLSGRGRTEAFF; CDR3 DNA: TGCGCCAGCAGCTTGAGCGGGAGGGGGCGGACTGAAGCTTTCTTT
D gene: TRBD2; J gene: TRBJ2-5; V gene: TRBV6-5; CDR3 protein: CASTASGRETQYF; CDR3 DNA: TGTGCCAGCACGGCTAGCGGGAGAGAGACCCAGTACTTC
D gene: TRBD2; J gene: TRBJ2-1; V gene: TRBV28; CDR3 protein: CASTFSGASYNEQFF; CDR3 DNA: TGTGCCAGCACCTTTAGCGGGGCCTCCTACAATGAGCAGTTCTTC
D gene: .; J gene: TRBJ2-7; V gene: TRBV7-9; CDR3 protein: CASSLESPQVFNF; CDR3 DNA: TGTGCCAGCAGCTTAGAGAGTCCACAGGTTTTCAACTTC
D gene: TRBD1; J gene: TRBJ2-7; V gene: TRBV28; CDR3 protein: CASNPRQGVRSSYEQYF; CDR3 DNA: TGTGCCAGCAATCCCCGACAGGGGGTAAGGAGCTCCTACGAGCAGTACTTC
D gene: TRBD2; J gene: TRBJ2-7; V gene: TRBV9; CDR3 protein: CASSVGGTSGVYEQYF; CDR3 DNA: TGTGCCAGCAGCGTAGGGGGGACTAGCGGGGTCTACGAGCAGTACTTC
D gene: TRBD2; J gene: TRBJ2-2; V gene: TRBV5-1; CDR3 protein: CASSVTSGSNTGELFF; CDR3 DNA: TGCGCCAGCAGTGTAACTAGCGGGAGTAACACCGGGGAGCTGTTTTTT
D gene: .; J gene: TRBJ2-5; V gene: TRBV5-1; CDR3 protein: CASGDWPSQETQYF; CDR3 DNA: TGCGCCAGCGGTGACTGGCCCTCCCAAGAGACCCAGTACTTC
D gene: .; J gene: TRBJ2-3; V gene: TRBV10-2; CDR3 protein: CASSEIRGLNRDTQYF; CDR3 DNA: TGCGCCAGCAGTGAAATAAGGGGACTTAATAGGGATACGCAGTATTTT
D gene: .; J gene: TRBJ1-1; V gene: TRBV6-1; CDR3 protein: CATVGQQNTEAFF; CDR3 DNA: TGTGCCACCGTAGGACAGCAGAACACTGAAGCTTTCTTT
D gene: .; J gene: TRBJ2-1; V gene: TRBV7-2; CDR3 protein: CASSFTGPENNEQFF; CDR3 DNA: TGTGCCAGCAGCTTCACAGGGCCAGAAAACAATGAGCAGTTCTTC